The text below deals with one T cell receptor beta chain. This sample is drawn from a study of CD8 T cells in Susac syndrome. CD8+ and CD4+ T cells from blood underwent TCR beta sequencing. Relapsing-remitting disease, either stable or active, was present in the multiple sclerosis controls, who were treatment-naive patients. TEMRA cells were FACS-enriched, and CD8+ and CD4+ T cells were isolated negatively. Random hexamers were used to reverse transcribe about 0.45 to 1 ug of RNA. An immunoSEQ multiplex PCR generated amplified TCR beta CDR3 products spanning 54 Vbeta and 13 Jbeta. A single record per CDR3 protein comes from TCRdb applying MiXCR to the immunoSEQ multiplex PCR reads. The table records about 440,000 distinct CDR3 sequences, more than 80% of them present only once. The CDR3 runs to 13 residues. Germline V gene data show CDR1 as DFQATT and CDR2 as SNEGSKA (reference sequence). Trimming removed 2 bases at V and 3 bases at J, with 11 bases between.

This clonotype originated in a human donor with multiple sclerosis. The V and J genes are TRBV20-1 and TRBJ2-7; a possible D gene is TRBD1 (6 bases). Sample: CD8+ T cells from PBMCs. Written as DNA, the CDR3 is TGCAGTGCTAGACCGGGACATAACTACGAGCAGTACTTC. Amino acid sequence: CSARPGHNYEQYF.